This T cell receptor beta chain derives from a study of blood T cells in healthy people across ages. Overall study results and limits: The unknown donor CMV status may have confounded expanded clonotype changes.

Looked up from germline, CDR1 is SEHNR and CDR2 is FQNEAQ (reference sequence). The CDR3 loop spans 13 amino acids. V was pared by 5 bases and J by 1 base, with 8 bases between. Primed by a sample-barcoded 5' primer and a J-beta primer mix, a second PCR proceeded for 7 to 11 cycles. TCRdb used MiXCR to reprocess the 5' RACE reads, holding one entry per CDR3 protein. The repertoire holds some 1,500,000 distinct CDR3 sequences, approximately 43% seen once, with about 3.8% in the top ten. This clonotype has at least ten counts. Its specificity is not known. The chain has TRBV7-9 and TRBJ1-1; D is undetermined. The specimen sequenced was blood. The receptor's source is a woman between 18 and 29 years old in good health. The CDR3 sequence is CASSVEANTEAFF. Written as DNA, the CDR3 is TGTGCCAGCAGCGTAGAGGCGAACACTGAAGCTTTCTTT. The full variable domain, with the rest looked up from reference TRBV7-9 and TRBJ1-1, is DTGVSQNPRHKITKRGQNVTFRCDPISEHNRLYWYRQTLGQGPEFLTYFQNEAQLEKSRLLSDRFSAERPKGSFSTLEIQRTEQGDSAMYLCASSVEANTEAFFGQGTRLTVV.